The rows below give T cell receptor beta chains drawn from one sample of a study of shared clonotypes between healthy human individuals. Clones were read by immunoSEQ multiplex PCR, and TCRdb kept only the in-frame ones, dropping some. Here the sample spans about 2.4 million clones, under 95% being singletons. The sample taken for sequencing was naive CD4+ T cells from PBMCs. These receptors were collected from a young man in good health. Some clones in this sample may be carry-over from other donors' samples. The CDR3 runs from the conserved cysteine through the conserved F or W. Fields, in order: clone size, J gene, D gene, V gene, CDR3 length, CDR3 DNA, CDR3 protein. A D gene is named only where the DNA matches it firmly. Clone size is shown for a subset of rows, as once, few, many or a class of expanded clone.

abundance: .
j_gene: TRBJ1-3
d_gene: TRBD1
v_gene: TRBV18
len: 15
CDR3nt: TGTGCCAGCTCACCACAGGGACAGTCTGGAAACACCATATATTTT
CDR3aa: CASSPQGQSGNTIYF

abundance: .
j_gene: TRBJ2-7
d_gene: .
v_gene: TRBV6-1
len: 15
CDR3nt: TGTGCCAGCAGTGAAGCGGGGGGAATAACCTACGAGCAGTACTTC
CDR3aa: CASSEAGGITYEQYF

abundance: .
j_gene: TRBJ2-1
d_gene: .
v_gene: TRBV5-4
len: 14
CDR3nt: TGTGCCAGCAGTGGCGTGGACACCTACAATGAGCAGTTCTTC
CDR3aa: CASSGVDTYNEQFF

abundance: .
j_gene: TRBJ2-7
d_gene: .
v_gene: TRBV6-5
len: 13
CDR3nt: TGTGCCAGCAGAAGAGGCAATACCTACGAGCAGTACTTC
CDR3aa: CASRRGNTYEQYF

abundance: .
j_gene: TRBJ2-1
d_gene: TRBD2
v_gene: TRBV15
len: 14
CDR3nt: TGTGCCACCAGCAGCTCTAGCGGGAAGGTTGAGCAGTTCTTC
CDR3aa: CATSSSSGKVEQFF

abundance: .
j_gene: TRBJ2-7
d_gene: TRBD1
v_gene: TRBV5-1
len: 15
CDR3nt: TGCGCCAGCAGCTATAGACAGGGGGCCCCCTACGAGCAGTACTTC
CDR3aa: CASSYRQGAPYEQYF

abundance: .
j_gene: TRBJ2-3
d_gene: .
v_gene: TRBV7-9
len: 12
CDR3nt: TGTGCCAGCAGCTTACCCACAGATACGCAGTATTTT
CDR3aa: CASSLPTDTQYF

abundance: .
j_gene: TRBJ2-1
d_gene: .
v_gene: TRBV19
len: 14
CDR3nt: TGTGCCAGTACCCGGGCCCATTACTACAATGAGCAGTTCTTC
CDR3aa: CASTRAHYYNEQFF

abundance: .
j_gene: TRBJ2-7
d_gene: TRBD2
v_gene: TRBV27
len: 15
CDR3nt: TGTGCCAGCAGTTTACGGCTAGCGGGACTATACGAGCAGTACTTC
CDR3aa: CASSLRLAGLYEQYF

abundance: .
j_gene: TRBJ1-1
d_gene: .
v_gene: TRBV7-9
len: 14
CDR3nt: TGTGCCAGCAGCTTAGGGGGCGCGGACACTGAAGCTTTCTTT
CDR3aa: CASSLGGADTEAFF

abundance: once
j_gene: TRBJ1-4
d_gene: .
v_gene: TRBV27
len: 16
CDR3nt: TGTGCCAGCCCCCCAACCTTCGACAGGATCCCTATAGATCAGTTTTTT
CDR3aa: CASPPTFDRIPIDQFF

abundance: .
j_gene: TRBJ2-1
d_gene: TRBD2
v_gene: TRBV19
len: 15
CDR3nt: TGTGCCAGTATGTCCGGACTAGCGGGAGAGGGTGAGCAGTTCTTC
CDR3aa: CASMSGLAGEGEQFF

abundance: .
j_gene: TRBJ2-7
d_gene: TRBD2
v_gene: TRBV29-1
len: 16
CDR3nt: TGCAGCGTTGAAACCCGACGGGCCAGCGGGAGTTATGAGCAGTACTTC
CDR3aa: CSVETRRASGSYEQYF

abundance: .
j_gene: TRBJ2-7
d_gene: .
v_gene: TRBV7-9
len: 14
CDR3nt: TGTGCCAGCAGCTTAACTGAAACCCCCCCCGAGCAGTACTTC
CDR3aa: CASSLTETPPEQYF

abundance: .
j_gene: TRBJ1-4
d_gene: .
v_gene: TRBV16
len: 15
CDR3nt: TGTGCCAGCAGCCAATCACCCGGCCGTTATGAAAAACTGTTTTTT
CDR3aa: CASSQSPGRYEKLFF

abundance: once
j_gene: TRBJ2-1
d_gene: .
v_gene: TRBV27
len: 17
CDR3nt: TGTGCCAGCAGTTTGGGCTGGTGGACTCTCCACCTTAATGAGCAGTTCTTC
CDR3aa: CASSLGWWTLHLNEQFF

abundance: once
j_gene: TRBJ2-1
d_gene: TRBD2
v_gene: TRBV10-2
len: 15
CDR3nt: TGCGCCAGCAGGCTGGGACTAGCGGGAGTCGATGAGCAGTTCTTC
CDR3aa: CASRLGLAGVDEQFF

abundance: once
j_gene: TRBJ1-5
d_gene: .
v_gene: TRBV6-1
len: 15
CDR3nt: TGTGCCAGCAGTGAAGCGGGTCATAGCAATCAGCCCCAGCATTTT
CDR3aa: CASSEAGHSNQPQHF

abundance: .
j_gene: TRBJ2-5
d_gene: TRBD1
v_gene: TRBV5-1
len: 15
CDR3nt: TGCGCCAGCAGCTATGGACAGGGGGCAGGGGAGACCCAGTACTTC
CDR3aa: CASSYGQGAGETQYF

abundance: few
j_gene: TRBJ1-1
d_gene: .
v_gene: TRBV25-1
len: 13
CDR3nt: TGTGCCAGCAGCAGGCAGGGAGGAACTGAAGCTTTCTTT
CDR3aa: CASSRQGGTEAFF

abundance: .
j_gene: TRBJ1-1
d_gene: .
v_gene: TRBV6-4
len: 14
CDR3nt: TGTGCCAGCAGTTCTAAGCCGGGCGGGGCTCGGGCTTTCTTT
CDR3aa: CASSSKPGGARAFF

abundance: once
j_gene: TRBJ2-7
d_gene: .
v_gene: TRBV18
len: 13
CDR3nt: TGTGCCAGCTTAAATTCTCAGGGATACGAGCAGTACTTC
CDR3aa: CASLNSQGYEQYF

abundance: .
j_gene: TRBJ2-2
d_gene: .
v_gene: TRBV9
len: 13
CDR3nt: TGTGCCAGCAGCGTATACGGAACCGGGGAGCTGTTTTTT
CDR3aa: CASSVYGTGELFF

abundance: .
j_gene: TRBJ2-7
d_gene: TRBD1
v_gene: TRBV28
len: 13
CDR3nt: TGTGCCAGTTATAGACAGGGTCTCTACGAGCAGTACTTC
CDR3aa: CASYRQGLYEQYF

abundance: .
j_gene: TRBJ2-7
d_gene: .
v_gene: TRBV11-2
len: 14
CDR3nt: TGTGCCAGCAGCTTAGAAAGGGGCGCCTACGAGCAGTACTTC
CDR3aa: CASSLERGAYEQYF

abundance: .
j_gene: TRBJ2-2
d_gene: .
v_gene: TRBV7-2
len: 11
CDR3nt: TGTGCCAGCAGTTTCACCGGGGAGCTGTTTTTT
CDR3aa: CASSFTGELFF

abundance: .
j_gene: TRBJ1-1
d_gene: .
v_gene: TRBV19
len: 14
CDR3nt: TGTGCCAGTAAGCAAGGGCGGGGGAACACTGAAGCTTTCTTT
CDR3aa: CASKQGRGNTEAFF

abundance: .
j_gene: TRBJ1-6
d_gene: TRBD1
v_gene: TRBV2
len: 16
CDR3nt: TGTGCCAGCGCTACAGGGGCAGGCGCCTATAATTCACCCCTCCACTTT
CDR3aa: CASATGAGAYNSPLHF

abundance: .
j_gene: TRBJ2-7
d_gene: .
v_gene: TRBV27
len: 15
CDR3nt: TGTGCCAGCAGTTTCGGGCTACCCGAGACCTACGAGCAGTACTTC
CDR3aa: CASSFGLPETYEQYF

abundance: .
j_gene: TRBJ2-4
d_gene: .
v_gene: TRBV7-2
len: 17
CDR3nt: TGTGCCAGCAGCGAAGGACAGCCCATACTAGCCAAAAACATTCAGTACTTC
CDR3aa: CASSEGQPILAKNIQYF

abundance: .
j_gene: TRBJ2-4
d_gene: .
v_gene: TRBV6-9
len: 13
CDR3nt: TGTGCCAGCAGCCGATTGCCGGAGAACATTCAGTACTTC
CDR3aa: CASSRLPENIQYF

abundance: .
j_gene: TRBJ1-4
d_gene: .
v_gene: TRBV7-9
len: 14
CDR3nt: TGTGCCAGCAGCTTAGACACCCTTGGGGGAAAACTGTTTTTT
CDR3aa: CASSLDTLGGKLFF

abundance: .
j_gene: TRBJ1-4
d_gene: .
v_gene: TRBV6-4
len: 16
CDR3nt: TGTGCCAGCAGTGACTCGATTCAGGGTTTGGATGAAAAACTGTTTTTT
CDR3aa: CASSDSIQGLDEKLFF

abundance: .
j_gene: TRBJ2-5
d_gene: .
v_gene: TRBV18
len: 13
CDR3nt: TGTGCCAGCTCACCGGGTCAAGAAGAGACCCAGTACTTC
CDR3aa: CASSPGQEETQYF

abundance: .
j_gene: TRBJ2-1
d_gene: TRBD2
v_gene: TRBV2
len: 13
CDR3nt: TGTGCCACACTAGCGGGAGGGCTAGGGGGGCAGTTCTTC
CDR3aa: CATLAGGLGGQFF

abundance: .
j_gene: TRBJ1-2
d_gene: TRBD1
v_gene: TRBV19
len: 16
CDR3nt: TGTGCCAGTAGTACTTCGCAGCAGGGGGTGAACTATGGCTACACCTTC
CDR3aa: CASSTSQQGVNYGYTF

abundance: .
j_gene: TRBJ2-7
d_gene: TRBD2
v_gene: TRBV5-1
len: 16
CDR3nt: TGCGCCAGCAGTAGGTCCCTAGGCGGGAGTCGCTACGAGCAGTACTTC
CDR3aa: CASSRSLGGSRYEQYF

abundance: .
j_gene: TRBJ1-1
d_gene: .
v_gene: TRBV6-5
len: 14
CDR3nt: TGTGCCAGCAGTTACTCGGGGGGAAAAACTGAAGCTTTCTTT
CDR3aa: CASSYSGGKTEAFF

abundance: .
j_gene: TRBJ2-7
d_gene: TRBD1
v_gene: TRBV28
len: 16
CDR3nt: TGTGCCAGCAGTCCCCGACAGGGGAGTGGTCCCTACGAGCAGTACTTC
CDR3aa: CASSPRQGSGPYEQYF

abundance: .
j_gene: TRBJ2-5
d_gene: TRBD2
v_gene: TRBV28
len: 15
CDR3nt: TGTGCCAGCAGTTTATGGTCTAGCGGGTTGGAGACCCAGTACTTC
CDR3aa: CASSLWSSGLETQYF

abundance: .
j_gene: TRBJ2-1
d_gene: TRBD2
v_gene: TRBV9
len: 16
CDR3nt: TGTGCCAGCAGCATCTCGACCGGGACTAGCGACAATGAGCAGTTCTTC
CDR3aa: CASSISTGTSDNEQFF

abundance: .
j_gene: TRBJ2-3
d_gene: .
v_gene: TRBV28
len: 14
CDR3nt: TGTGCCAGCAGTCGGACTGTAGCACAGAGGGCGCAGTATTTT
CDR3aa: CASSRTVAQRAQYF

abundance: .
j_gene: TRBJ2-2
d_gene: .
v_gene: TRBV9
len: 12
CDR3nt: TGTGCCAGCCGGGACCTCACCGGGGAGCTGTTTTTT
CDR3aa: CASRDLTGELFF

abundance: few
j_gene: TRBJ1-4
d_gene: .
v_gene: TRBV30
len: 15
CDR3nt: TGTGCCTGGAGTACCCCCGCAAGGGGGAATGAAAAACTGTTTTTT
CDR3aa: CAWSTPARGNEKLFF

abundance: .
j_gene: TRBJ2-7
d_gene: TRBD1
v_gene: TRBV19
len: 16
CDR3nt: TGTGCCAGTAGTTCCGGCCTGCCGGGACAGGGCTACGAGCAGTACTTC
CDR3aa: CASSSGLPGQGYEQYF

abundance: .
j_gene: TRBJ2-7
d_gene: TRBD1
v_gene: TRBV7-9
len: 14
CDR3nt: TGTGCCAGCAGCTGGGACAGAAACCCCTACGAGCAGTACTTC
CDR3aa: CASSWDRNPYEQYF

abundance: .
j_gene: TRBJ2-2
d_gene: .
v_gene: TRBV9
len: 13
CDR3nt: TGTGCCAGCAGCGTAGAGAGGGCCGGGGAGCTGTTTTTT
CDR3aa: CASSVERAGELFF

abundance: .
j_gene: TRBJ1-1
d_gene: .
v_gene: TRBV2
len: 13
CDR3nt: TGTGCCAGCAGTTCACCCCGCGGGTTTGAAGCTTTCTTT
CDR3aa: CASSSPRGFEAFF

abundance: .
j_gene: TRBJ2-2
d_gene: .
v_gene: TRBV11-3
len: 15
CDR3nt: TGTGCCAGCAGCCCAACGACAGTCCGCGGCGGGGAGCTGTTTTTT
CDR3aa: CASSPTTVRGGELFF

abundance: .
j_gene: TRBJ2-7
d_gene: .
v_gene: TRBV5-1
len: 13
CDR3nt: TGCGCCAGCAGCTTGGGGTCTAGCCGCGAGCAGTACTTC
CDR3aa: CASSLGSSREQYF

abundance: .
j_gene: TRBJ2-5
d_gene: .
v_gene: TRBV7-3
len: 12
CDR3nt: TGTGCCAGCAGCTTAATTCATGGGACCCAGTACTTC
CDR3aa: CASSLIHGTQYF

abundance: few
j_gene: TRBJ1-1
d_gene: TRBD1
v_gene: TRBV19
len: 14
CDR3nt: TGTGCCAGTAGTTCGGACAGGGCGGGAACTGAAGCTTTCTTT
CDR3aa: CASSSDRAGTEAFF

abundance: .
j_gene: TRBJ2-5
d_gene: .
v_gene: TRBV14
len: 13
CDR3nt: TGTGCCAGCAGCCAAGGTCTGCAAGAGACCCAGTACTTC
CDR3aa: CASSQGLQETQYF

abundance: .
j_gene: TRBJ1-2
d_gene: .
v_gene: TRBV28
len: 14
CDR3nt: TGTGCCAGCAGTCTAGTGGCGGAAAGGGCTGGCTACACCTTC
CDR3aa: CASSLVAERAGYTF

abundance: .
j_gene: TRBJ2-7
d_gene: TRBD2
v_gene: TRBV7-2
len: 18
CDR3nt: TGTGCCAGCAGCTTAGAGGGGCTAGCGGGGAGAAGCTCCTACGAGCAGTACTTC
CDR3aa: CASSLEGLAGRSSYEQYF

abundance: .
j_gene: TRBJ2-2
d_gene: TRBD1
v_gene: TRBV5-1
len: 16
CDR3nt: TGCGCCAGCAGCCCCACCGGGACAGGCGGTTCCGGGGAGCTGTTTTTT
CDR3aa: CASSPTGTGGSGELFF

abundance: .
j_gene: TRBJ2-1
d_gene: .
v_gene: TRBV7-9
len: 13
CDR3nt: TGTGCCAGCAGCTTAGCGGGAGATCGCGAGCAGTTCTTC
CDR3aa: CASSLAGDREQFF

abundance: .
j_gene: TRBJ2-1
d_gene: TRBD1
v_gene: TRBV19
len: 14
CDR3nt: TGTGCCAGTAGCCCGGGACAGGGGCACAATGAGCAGTTCTTC
CDR3aa: CASSPGQGHNEQFF

abundance: .
j_gene: TRBJ1-5
d_gene: TRBD1
v_gene: TRBV18
len: 14
CDR3nt: TGTGCCAGCTCCCCGACAGGGGAAGGCTCGCCCCAGCATTTT
CDR3aa: CASSPTGEGSPQHF